This entry lists 15 T cell receptor beta chains sequenced from one sample in a study of cytomegalovirus exposure and HLA in healthy donors. Primers for the PCR totalled 60 Vbeta and 13 Jbeta. The protocol was immunoSEQ multiplex PCR, while the TCRdb copy is restricted to in-frame clones and leaves out a portion. The sample yields 55,000 to 80,000 clones, about 65% seen once. The specimen was PBMCs. Every receptor here comes from a man aged 45-60 years in good health and CMV-seropositive.

The J gene is TRBJ2-3, the V gene TRBV7-8, with TRBD2 identical over 9 bases. After removal of 8 bases from V and 2 bases from J, the junction contained 2 bases not matched to a gene. The CDR3 spans 13 residues. CDR1 is SGHVS, CDR2 FQNEAQ, per germline. The DNA for the CDR3 is TGTGCCAGCCGGACTAGCGCCACAGATACGCAGTATTTT. Protein: CASRTSATDTQYF.

This clone was observed at least ten times. The chain employs TRBV11-2 and TRBJ1-2; TRBD1 agrees at 10 bases. V lost 5 bases to trimming and J lost 4 bases; unmatched junction nucleotides: 10. CDR1 is SGHAT and CDR2 is FQNNGV in the germline V gene. The CDR3 length is 16 residues. The CDR3 region is CASSGDRGRDPYGYTF. CDR3 sequence (DNA): TGTGCCAGCAGCGGAGACAGGGGGCGAGATCCCTATGGCTACACCTTC.

The chain employs TRBV4-1 and TRBJ2-1; 7 bases map to TRBD2. The germline gives CDR1 MGHRA, CDR2 YSYEKL. Trimming took 2 bases from V and 4 from J; bases not matched to a gene: 17. The CDR3 length is 19 residues. The CDR3 DNA is TGCGCCAGCAGCCAACGATTTGGGTCCCTTGGCGGGGGTTACAATGAGCAGTTCTTC. This codes for CASSQRFGSLGGGYNEQFF.

This chain uses TRBV4-3 with TRBJ1-1; 8 bases agree with TRBD1. The CDR3 contains 15 residues. Germline V gene lookup returns CDR1 LGHNA and CDR2 YSLEER. Trimming at V came to 3 bases and at J to 3 bases, leaving 6 bases not matched to a gene. The CDR3 region is CASSQDQGADTEAFF. The CDR3 bases are TGCGCCAGCAGCCAGGACCAGGGGGCAGACACTGAAGCTTTCTTT.

The chain combines TRBV7-3 with TRBJ2-3; TRBD2 matches at 7 bases. Trimming at V came to 2 bases and at J to 9 bases, leaving 2 bases not matched to a gene. The CDR3 is 12 amino acids. Germline CDR1 reads SGHTA; CDR2 reads FQGTGA. The CDR3 reads CASSLPGLTQYF. CDR3 DNA sequence: TGTGCCAGCAGCTTACCGGGACTAACGCAGTATTTT.

This sequence joins TRBV27 and TRBJ2-6; a possible D gene is TRBD1 (5 bases). Germline CDR1 is MNHEY and CDR2 is SMNVEV (reference sequence). Between the trimmed V and J ends, which lost 4 bases and 0 bases, there was a span of 16 bases. This CDR3 spans 18 amino acids. DNA for the CDR3: TGTGCCAGCAGTTGGTGGGGCCCCCGAAACTCTGGGGCCAACGTCCTGACTTTC. As protein: CASSWWGPRNSGANVLTF. Supplemented by reference TRBV27 and TRBJ2-6, the full variable domain reads EAQVTQNPRYLITVTGKKLTVTCSQNMNHEYMSWYRQDPGLGLRQIYYSMNVEVTDKGDVPEGYKVSRKEKRNFPLILESPSPNQTSLYFCASSWWGPRNSGANVLTFGAGSRLTVL.

The chain links TRBV29-1 to TRBJ2-4; tentative D call: TRBD1 (7 bases). V dropped 7 bases and J dropped 7 bases, with 17 bases sitting between them. Germline V gene lookup returns CDR1 SQVTM and CDR2 ANQGSEA. CDR3 length: 13 amino acids. CDR3 protein: CSGTGAGGNIQYF. The CDR3 region has the DNA TGCAGCGGCACAGGGGCTGGAGGGAACATTCAGTACTTC.

This clone turned up a few times. The same CDR3 arises from other DNA sequences in this sample as well. This chain joins TRBV6-6 and TRBJ2-5; perhaps TRBD2 as D (6 bases). The CDR3 extends over 15 amino acids. Germline CDR1 is MNHNY and CDR2 is SVGAGI (reference sequence). V lost 8 bases and J lost 11, with 27 bases in between. The CDR3 sequence is CASGWGCRFPGTQYF. The CDR3 DNA is TGTGCCAGCGGGTGGGGGTGCCGGTTCCCGGGGACTCAGTACTTC.

This chain uses TRBV10-3 with TRBJ1-2; 11 bases are shared with TRBD1. The junction had 3 bases not matched to a gene; V was cut back by 4 bases and J by 2 bases. The germline V gene encodes CDR1 ENHRY and CDR2 SYGVKD. This CDR3 is 15 amino acids long. The CDR3 sequence is CAISGGQGVNYGYTF. CDR3 bases: TGTGCCATCAGTGGGGGACAGGGGGTCAACTATGGCTACACCTTC.

This chain connects TRBV7-6 to TRBJ1-2, with a weak D call TRBD1 (6 bases). The germline gives CDR1 SGHVS, CDR2 FNYEAQ. This CDR3 is built from 15 residues. Trimming shortened V by 0 bases and J by 4 bases, and 12 bases separated the two germline ends. Written as DNA, the CDR3 is TGTGCCAGCAGCTTAGCCTTAACAGGGCTCTATGGCTACACCTTC. It codes for CASSLALTGLYGYTF. Full variable domain (remainder filled in from reference TRBV7-6 and TRBJ1-2): GAGVSQSPRYKVTKRGQDVALRCDPISGHVSLYWYRQALGQGPEFLTYFNYEAQQDKSGLPNDRFSAERPEGSISTLTIQRTEQRDSAMYRCASSLALTGLYGYTFGSGTRLTVV.

The V gene is TRBV30, the J gene TRBJ1-1, with 8 positions matching TRBD1. V was pared by 7 bases and J by 0 bases, with 7 bases of the junction left unmatched. The CDR3 runs to 14 residues. Germline CDR1 is GTSNPN and CDR2 is SVGIG (reference sequence). This CDR3 reads CAYDRGYVNTEAFF. Written as DNA, the CDR3 is TGTGCCTACGACAGGGGATACGTGAACACTGAAGCTTTCTTT.

The rearrangement links TRBV9 to TRBJ2-7, with 14 bases identical to TRBD2. Per germline, CDR1 SGDLS and CDR2 YYNGEE. The CDR3 loop spans 18 amino acids. V trimming: 0 bases; J trimming: 6 bases; junction bases outside the gene matches: 11. As DNA, the CDR3 is TGTGCCAGCAGCGTAGGGGGGACTAGCGGGAGCCACCGGTTCGAGCAGTACTTC. This sequence encodes CASSVGGTSGSHRFEQYF.

The chain carries TRBV5-4 and TRBJ1-2; no reliable D call. This CDR3 has 13 amino acids. Germline V gives CDR1 SGHNT, CDR2 YYREEE (reference sequence). Deletions cut 4 bases from V and 6 bases from J, with 13 bases between. The CDR3 DNA sequence: TGTGCCAGCAGCCAGCTGCCGGGAGATGGCTACACCTTC. It is translated as CASSQLPGDGYTF.

This clone was counted at least ten times. The V and J genes are TRBV28 and TRBJ2-5; 11 positions match TRBD2. This CDR3 is 14 amino acids long. CDR1 and CDR2 (germline): MDHEN, SYDVKM. The ends lost 6 bases at V and 3 bases at J; junction bases unmatched: 3. CDR3 loop: CASSSLAGEETQYF. The CDR3 DNA follows: TGTGCCAGCAGCTCACTAGCGGGAGAAGAGACCCAGTACTTC.

The rearrangement joins TRBV5-4 to TRBJ1-2; D remains unclear. Between the trimmed V and J ends, which lost 4 bases and 2 bases, there was a span of 9 bases. CDR3 size: 13 residues. The germline CDR1 and CDR2 sequences are SGHNT and YYREEE (reference sequence). As DNA, the CDR3 is TGTGCCAGCAGCCCCCCCGAGAACTATGGCTACACCTTC. Protein product: CASSPPENYGYTF.